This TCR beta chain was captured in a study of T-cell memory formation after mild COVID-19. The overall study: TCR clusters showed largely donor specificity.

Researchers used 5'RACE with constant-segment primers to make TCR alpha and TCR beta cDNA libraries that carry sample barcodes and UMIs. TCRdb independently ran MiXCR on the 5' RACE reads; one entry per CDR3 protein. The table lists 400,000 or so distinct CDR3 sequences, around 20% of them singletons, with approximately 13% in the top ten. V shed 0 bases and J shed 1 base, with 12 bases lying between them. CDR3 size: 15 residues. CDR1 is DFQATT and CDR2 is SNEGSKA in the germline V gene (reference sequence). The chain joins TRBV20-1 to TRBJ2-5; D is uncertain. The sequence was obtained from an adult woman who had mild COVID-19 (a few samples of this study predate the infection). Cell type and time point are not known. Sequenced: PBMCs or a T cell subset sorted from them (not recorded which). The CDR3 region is CSARELESPQETQYF. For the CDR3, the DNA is TGCAGTGCTAGAGAGCTGGAAAGTCCCCAAGAGACCCAGTACTTC.